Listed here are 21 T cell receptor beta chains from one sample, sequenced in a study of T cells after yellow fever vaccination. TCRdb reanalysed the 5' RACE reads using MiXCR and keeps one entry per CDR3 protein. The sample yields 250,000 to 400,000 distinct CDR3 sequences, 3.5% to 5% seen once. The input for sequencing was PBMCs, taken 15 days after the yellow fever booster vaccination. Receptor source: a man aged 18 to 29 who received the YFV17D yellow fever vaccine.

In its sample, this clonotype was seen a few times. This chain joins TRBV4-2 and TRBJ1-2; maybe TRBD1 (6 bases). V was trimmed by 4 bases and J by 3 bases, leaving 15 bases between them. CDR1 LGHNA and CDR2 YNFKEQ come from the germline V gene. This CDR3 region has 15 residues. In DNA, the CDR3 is TGTGCCAGCAGCCCTACGGGGGCCGGATACTATGGCTACACCTTC. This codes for CASSPTGAGYYGYTF.

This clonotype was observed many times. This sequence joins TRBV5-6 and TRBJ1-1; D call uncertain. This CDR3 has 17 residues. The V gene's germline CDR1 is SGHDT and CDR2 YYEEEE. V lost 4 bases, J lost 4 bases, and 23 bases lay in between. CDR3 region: CASSPTRLRGRGTEAFF. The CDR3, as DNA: TGTGCCAGCAGCCCGACCCGACTACGGGGTAGAGGCACTGAAGCTTTCTTT.

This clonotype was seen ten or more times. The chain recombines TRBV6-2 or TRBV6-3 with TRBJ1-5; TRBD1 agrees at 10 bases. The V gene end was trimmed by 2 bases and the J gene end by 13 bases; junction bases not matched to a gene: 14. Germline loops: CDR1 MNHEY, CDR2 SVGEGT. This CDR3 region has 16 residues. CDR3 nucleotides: TGTGCCAGCAGTTACCCACGACAGGGGGCAATATCGTTTCAGCATTTT. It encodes CASSYPRQGAISFQHF.

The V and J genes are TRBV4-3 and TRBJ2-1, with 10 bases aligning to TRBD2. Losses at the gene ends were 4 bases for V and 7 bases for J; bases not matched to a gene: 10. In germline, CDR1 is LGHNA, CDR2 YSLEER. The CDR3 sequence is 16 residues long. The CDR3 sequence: CASSRHLAGVYNEQFF. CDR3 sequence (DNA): TGCGCCAGCAGCCGACACCTAGCGGGGGTTTATAATGAGCAGTTCTTC.

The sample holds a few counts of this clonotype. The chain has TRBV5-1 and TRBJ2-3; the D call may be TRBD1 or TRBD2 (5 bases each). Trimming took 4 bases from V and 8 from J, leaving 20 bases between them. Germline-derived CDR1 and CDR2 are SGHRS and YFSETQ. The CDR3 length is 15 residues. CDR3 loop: CASSRDQASKGTQYF. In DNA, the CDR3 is TGCGCCAGCAGCCGGGACCAAGCCTCGAAAGGTACGCAGTATTTT.

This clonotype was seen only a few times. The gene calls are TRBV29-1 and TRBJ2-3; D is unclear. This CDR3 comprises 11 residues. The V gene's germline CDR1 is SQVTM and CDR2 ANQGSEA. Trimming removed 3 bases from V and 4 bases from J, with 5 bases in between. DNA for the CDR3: TGCAGCGTTGACTGGGCAGATACGCAGTATTTT. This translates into CSVDWADTQYF.

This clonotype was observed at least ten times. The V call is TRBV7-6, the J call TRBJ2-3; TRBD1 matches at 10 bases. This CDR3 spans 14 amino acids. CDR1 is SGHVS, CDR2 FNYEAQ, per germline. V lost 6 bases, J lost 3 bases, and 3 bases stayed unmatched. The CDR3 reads CASSWGQGTDTQYF. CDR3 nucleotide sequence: TGTGCCAGCAGTTGGGGACAGGGGACAGATACGCAGTATTTT.

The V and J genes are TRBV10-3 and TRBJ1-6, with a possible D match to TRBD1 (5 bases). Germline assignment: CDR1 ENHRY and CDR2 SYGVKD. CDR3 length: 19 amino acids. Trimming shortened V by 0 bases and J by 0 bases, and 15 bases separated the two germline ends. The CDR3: CAISESMGLPSSYNSPLHF. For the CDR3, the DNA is TGTGCCATCAGTGAGTCGATGGGACTTCCGAGCTCCTATAATTCACCCCTCCACTTT.

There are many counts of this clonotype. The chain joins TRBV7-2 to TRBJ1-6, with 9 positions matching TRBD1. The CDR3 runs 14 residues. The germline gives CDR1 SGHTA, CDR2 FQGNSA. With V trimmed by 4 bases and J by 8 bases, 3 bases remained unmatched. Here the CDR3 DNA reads TGTGCCAGCAGCTGGGACAGGGCCCATTCACCCCTCCACTTT. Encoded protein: CASSWDRAHSPLHF.

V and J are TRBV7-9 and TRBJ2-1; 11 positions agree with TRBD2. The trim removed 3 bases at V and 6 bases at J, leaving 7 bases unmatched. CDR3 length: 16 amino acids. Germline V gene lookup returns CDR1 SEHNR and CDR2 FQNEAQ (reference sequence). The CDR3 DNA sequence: TGTGCCAGCAGCTTTCGGACTAGCGGGCGGGTCAATGAGCAGTTCTTC. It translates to CASSFRTSGRVNEQFF.

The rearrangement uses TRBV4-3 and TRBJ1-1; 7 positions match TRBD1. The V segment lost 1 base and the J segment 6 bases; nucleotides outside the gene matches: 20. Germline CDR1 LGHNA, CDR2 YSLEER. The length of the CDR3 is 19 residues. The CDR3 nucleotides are TGCGCCAGCAGCCAAGGAATCCGAGGGGGCGAGATATTTCTCCCTGAAGCTTTCTTT. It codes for CASSQGIRGGEIFLPEAFF.

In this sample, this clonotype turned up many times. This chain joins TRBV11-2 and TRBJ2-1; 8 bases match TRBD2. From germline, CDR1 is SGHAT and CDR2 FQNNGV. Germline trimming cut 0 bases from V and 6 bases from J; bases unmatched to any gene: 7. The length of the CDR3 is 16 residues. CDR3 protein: CASSLEASGYLNEQFF. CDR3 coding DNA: TGTGCCAGCAGCTTAGAGGCTAGCGGGTACCTCAATGAGCAGTTCTTC. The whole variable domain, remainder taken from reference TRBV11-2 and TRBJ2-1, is EAGVAQSPRYKIIEKRQSVAFWCNPISGHATLYWYQQILGQGPKLLIQFQNNGVVDDSQLPKDRFSAERLKGVDSTLKIQPAKLEDSAVYLCASSLEASGYLNEQFFGPGTRLTVL.

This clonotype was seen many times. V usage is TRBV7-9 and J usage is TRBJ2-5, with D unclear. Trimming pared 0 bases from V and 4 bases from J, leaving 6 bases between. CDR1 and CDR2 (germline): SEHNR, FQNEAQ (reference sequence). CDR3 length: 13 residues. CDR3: CASSLALRETQYF. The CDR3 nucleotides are TGTGCCAGCAGCTTAGCGCTTCGAGAGACCCAGTACTTC.

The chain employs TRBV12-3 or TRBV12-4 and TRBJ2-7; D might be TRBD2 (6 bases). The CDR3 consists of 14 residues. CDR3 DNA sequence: TGTGCCAGCAGTTTAGATGGGGTAGTAGGACGCGGGGACGTC. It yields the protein CASSLDGVVGRGDV.

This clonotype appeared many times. In DNA form, the CDR3 reads TGCAGCGTTGGCCGTACAGGGGGCAGCGCAGATACGCAGTATTTT. Translated, it gives CSVGRTGGSADTQYF. The V gene is TRBV29-1, the J gene TRBJ2-3, with 9 bases that match TRBD1. V shed 4 bases, J shed 4 bases, and the junction held 9 bases outside the gene matches. CDR1 and CDR2 from the germline V gene are SQVTM and ANQGSEA. The CDR3 has 15 residues.

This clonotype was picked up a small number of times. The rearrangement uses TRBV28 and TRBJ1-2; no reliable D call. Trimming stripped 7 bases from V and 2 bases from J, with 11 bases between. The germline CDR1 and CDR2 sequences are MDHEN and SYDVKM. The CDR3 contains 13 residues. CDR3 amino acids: CASTMGKNYGYTF. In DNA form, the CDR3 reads TGTGCCAGCACTATGGGGAAGAACTATGGCTACACCTTC.

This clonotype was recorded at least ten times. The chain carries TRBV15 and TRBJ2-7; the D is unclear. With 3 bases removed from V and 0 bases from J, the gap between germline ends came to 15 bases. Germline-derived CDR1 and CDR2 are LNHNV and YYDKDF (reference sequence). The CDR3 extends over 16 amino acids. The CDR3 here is CATSRLSRSGSYEQYF. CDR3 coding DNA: TGTGCCACCAGCAGGTTGAGCAGGTCGGGCTCCTACGAGCAGTACTTC. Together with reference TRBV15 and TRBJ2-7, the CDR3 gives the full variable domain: DAMVIQNPRYQVTQFGKPVTLSCSQTLNHNVMYWYQQKSSQAPKLLFHYYDKDFNNEADTPDNFQSRRPNTSFCFLDIRSPGLGDTAMYLCATSRLSRSGSYEQYFGPGTRLTVT.

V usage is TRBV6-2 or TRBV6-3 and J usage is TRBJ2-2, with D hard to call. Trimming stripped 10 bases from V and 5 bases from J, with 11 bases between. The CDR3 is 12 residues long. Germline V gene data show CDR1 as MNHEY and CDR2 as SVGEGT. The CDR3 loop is CATRWGTGELFF. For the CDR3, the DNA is TGTGCCACACGTTGGGGTACCGGGGAGCTGTTTTTT.

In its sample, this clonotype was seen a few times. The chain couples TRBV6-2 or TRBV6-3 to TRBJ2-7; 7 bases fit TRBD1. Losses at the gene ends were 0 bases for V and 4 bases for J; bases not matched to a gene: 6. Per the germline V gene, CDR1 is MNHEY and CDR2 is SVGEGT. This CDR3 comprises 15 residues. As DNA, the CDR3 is TGTGCCAGCAGTTACTCGAGGGACAGATCGTACGAGCAGTACGTC. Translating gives CASSYSRDRSYEQYV.

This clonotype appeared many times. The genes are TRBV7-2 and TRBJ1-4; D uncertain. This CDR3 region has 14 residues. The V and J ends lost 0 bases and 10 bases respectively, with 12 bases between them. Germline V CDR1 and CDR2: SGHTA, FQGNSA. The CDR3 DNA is TGTGCCAGCAGCTTAGCGTCTATAACGTCAAAACTGTTTTTT. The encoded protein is CASSLASITSKLFF.

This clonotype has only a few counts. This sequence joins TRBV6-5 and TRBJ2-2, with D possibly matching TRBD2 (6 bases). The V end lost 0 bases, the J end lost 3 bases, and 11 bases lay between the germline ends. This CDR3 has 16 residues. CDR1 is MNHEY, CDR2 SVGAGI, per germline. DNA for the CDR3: TGTGCCAGCAGTTACTCAGGACTATACCACACCGGGGAGCTGTTTTTT. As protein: CASSYSGLYHTGELFF.